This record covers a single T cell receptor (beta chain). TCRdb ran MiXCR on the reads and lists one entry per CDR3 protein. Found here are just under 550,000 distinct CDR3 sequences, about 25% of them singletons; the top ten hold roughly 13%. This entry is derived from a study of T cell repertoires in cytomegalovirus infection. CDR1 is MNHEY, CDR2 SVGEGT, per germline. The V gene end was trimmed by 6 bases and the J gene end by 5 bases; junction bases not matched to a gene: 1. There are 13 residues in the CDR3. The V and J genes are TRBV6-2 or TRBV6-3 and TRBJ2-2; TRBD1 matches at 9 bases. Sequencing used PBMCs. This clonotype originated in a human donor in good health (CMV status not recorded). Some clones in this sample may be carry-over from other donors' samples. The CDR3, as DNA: TGTGCCAGCAGGACAGGGGGAACCGGGGAGCTGTTTTTT. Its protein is CASRTGGTGELFF.